This T cell receptor (beta chain) was retrieved from a study of blood T cell repertoires in COVID-19. As processed by the authors: Reference gene primer amplification gave estimated nucleated cell counts. Here immunoSEQ multiplex PCR was the method, and the copy in TCRdb shows in-frame clones only, minus some. That table supplies the V and J calls and clone size; D and trimming were determined from the DNA. The data contain hundreds of thousands of clones, roughly four fifths of them seen just once; the ten biggest clones take up around 4.7%. CDR1 and CDR2 (germline): SGHRS, YFSETQ. The CDR3 is made up of 15 amino acids. J lost 6 bases, V lost 0 bases, and 5 bases had no gene match.

The sequenced sample was peripheral blood. The clonotype was recovered from a woman aged 70-85 years with acute or convalescent COVID-19. The chain joins TRBV5-1 to TRBJ1-2; 10 bases are a match to TRBD1. The CDR3 sequence is CASSLALGQGDGYTF. The DNA of the CDR3 is TGCGCCAGCAGCTTGGCCCTCGGACAGGGGGATGGCTACACCTTC.